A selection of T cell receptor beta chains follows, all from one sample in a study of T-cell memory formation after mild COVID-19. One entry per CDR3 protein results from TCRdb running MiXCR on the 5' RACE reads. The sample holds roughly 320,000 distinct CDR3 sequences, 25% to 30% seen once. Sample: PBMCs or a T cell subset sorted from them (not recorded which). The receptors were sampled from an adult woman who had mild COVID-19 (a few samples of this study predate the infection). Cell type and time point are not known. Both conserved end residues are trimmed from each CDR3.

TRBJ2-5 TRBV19 ASSHGQLQETQY
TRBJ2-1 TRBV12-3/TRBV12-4 ASSSLAGGKQF
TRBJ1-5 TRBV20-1 SARDTGNSNQPQH
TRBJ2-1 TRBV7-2 ASAIGRSSGRREQF
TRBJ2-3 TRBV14 ASSQETSGRADTQY
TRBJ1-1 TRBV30 AWTEAYGGEAF
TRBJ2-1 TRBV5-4 ASSIPGLASNEQF
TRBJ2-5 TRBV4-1 ASSQDATGYQETQY
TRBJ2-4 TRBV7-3 ASSTSGGAKNIQY
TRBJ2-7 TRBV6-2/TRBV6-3 ASSPPGQGYYEQY
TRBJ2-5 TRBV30 ACTRTGPQETQY
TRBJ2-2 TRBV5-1 ASSLDVAGGSGELF
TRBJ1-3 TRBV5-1 ASSLAGRLSGNTIY
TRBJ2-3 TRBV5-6 ASSPITSGGDTQY
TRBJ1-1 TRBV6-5 ASSYGGLLLHTEAF
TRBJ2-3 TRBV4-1 ASSQDGYTHDTQY
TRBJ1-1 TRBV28 ASSLGQGQRTAF
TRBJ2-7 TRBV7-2 ASSSNEGQY
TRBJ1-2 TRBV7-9 ASPRGDYGYT
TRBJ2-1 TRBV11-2 ASSPAGGLYNEQF
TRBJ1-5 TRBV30 AWTYPDLQGSQPQH
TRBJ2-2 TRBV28 ASSLVPRELF
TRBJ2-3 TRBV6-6 ATTGGVDTQY
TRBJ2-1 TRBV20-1 SARVPSGVYNEQF
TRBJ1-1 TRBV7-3 ASSFVGNTEAF
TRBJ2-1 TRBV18 ASRTTTRRGNEQF